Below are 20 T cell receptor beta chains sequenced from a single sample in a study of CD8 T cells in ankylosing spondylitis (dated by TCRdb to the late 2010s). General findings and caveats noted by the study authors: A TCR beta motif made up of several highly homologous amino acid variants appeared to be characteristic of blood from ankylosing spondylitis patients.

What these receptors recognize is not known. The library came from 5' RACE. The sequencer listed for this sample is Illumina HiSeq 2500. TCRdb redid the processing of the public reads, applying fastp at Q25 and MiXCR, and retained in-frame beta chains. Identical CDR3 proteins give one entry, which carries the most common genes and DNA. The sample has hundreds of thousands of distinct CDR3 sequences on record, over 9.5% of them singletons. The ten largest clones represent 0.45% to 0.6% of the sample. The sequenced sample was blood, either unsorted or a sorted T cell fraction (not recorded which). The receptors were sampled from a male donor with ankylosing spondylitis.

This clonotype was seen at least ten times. Written as DNA, the CDR3 is TGCAGTGCCCCGCCGGGGAGCAATCAGCCCCAGCATTTT. It is translated as CSAPPGSNQPQHF. The gene calls are TRBV20-1 and TRBJ1-5; D not resolved. The V gene lost 6 bases and the J gene lost 1 base, with 10 bases spanning the gap. This CDR3 is 13 amino acids long. Germline CDR1 DFQATT, CDR2 SNEGSKA (reference sequence).

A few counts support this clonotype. The CDR3 region is CASSFGTDGPEAFF. The CDR3 bases are TGTGCCAGCAGCTTTGGGACTGACGGCCCTGAAGCTTTCTTT. The chain has TRBV7-9 and TRBJ1-1, with a tentative D call TRBD1 (5 bases). The germline V and J ends were trimmed by 3 bases and 6 bases, with 14 bases remaining between them. The CDR3 is 14 amino acids. CDR1 and CDR2 (germline): SEHNR, FQNEAQ (reference sequence). The full variable domain, completed using reference TRBV7-9 and TRBJ1-1, is DTGVSQNPRHKITKRGQNVTFRCDPISEHNRLYWYRQTLGQGPEFLTYFQNEAQLEKSRLLSDRFSAERPKGSFSTLEIQRTEQGDSAMYLCASSFGTDGPEAFFGQGTRLTVV.

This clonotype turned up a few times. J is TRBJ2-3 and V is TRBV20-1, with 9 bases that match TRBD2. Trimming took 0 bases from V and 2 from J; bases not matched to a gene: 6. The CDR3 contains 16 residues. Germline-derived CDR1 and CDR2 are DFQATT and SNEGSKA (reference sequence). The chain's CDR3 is CSARDNLAGLTDTQYF. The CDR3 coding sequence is TGCAGTGCTAGAGATAACCTAGCGGGACTCACAGATACGCAGTATTTT.

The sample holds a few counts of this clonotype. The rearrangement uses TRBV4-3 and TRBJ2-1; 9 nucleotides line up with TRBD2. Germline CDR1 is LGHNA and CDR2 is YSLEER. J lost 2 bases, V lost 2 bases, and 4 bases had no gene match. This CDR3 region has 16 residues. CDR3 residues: CASSQTAGGTYNEQFF. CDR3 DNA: TGCGCCAGCAGCCAAACAGCGGGAGGCACCTACAATGAGCAGTTCTTC.

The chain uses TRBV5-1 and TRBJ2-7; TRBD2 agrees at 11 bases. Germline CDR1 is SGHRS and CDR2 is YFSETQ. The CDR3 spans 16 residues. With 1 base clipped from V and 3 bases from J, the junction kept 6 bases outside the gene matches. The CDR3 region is CASSLRTSGSFYEQYF. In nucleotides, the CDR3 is TGCGCCAGCAGCTTGCGAACTAGCGGGAGTTTCTACGAGCAGTACTTC.

This CDR3 reads CASRLRQWGGGYTF. The DNA of the CDR3 is TGTGCCAGCAGATTAAGGCAATGGGGCGGAGGCTACACCTTC. This chain connects TRBV27 to TRBJ1-2, with D possibly being TRBD1 (5 bases). Germline CDR1 MNHEY, CDR2 SMNVEV (reference sequence). The CDR3 has 14 residues. V was cut by 6 bases and J by 8 bases, with 19 bases left in between.

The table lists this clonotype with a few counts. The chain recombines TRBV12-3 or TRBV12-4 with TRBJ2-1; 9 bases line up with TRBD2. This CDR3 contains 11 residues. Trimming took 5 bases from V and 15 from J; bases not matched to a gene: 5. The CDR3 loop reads CASSASGVGFF. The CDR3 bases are TGTGCCAGCAGTGCTAGCGGGGTTGGGTTCTTC.

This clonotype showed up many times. This chain's CDR3 is CSARLAPWGYSNQPQHF. CDR3 nucleotides: TGCAGTGCCCGTCTGGCACCTTGGGGATATAGCAATCAGCCCCAGCATTTT. The genes are TRBV20-1 and TRBJ1-5; D ambiguous. V was clipped by 6 bases and J by 0 bases, with 21 bases between them. Germline values: CDR1 DFQATT, CDR2 SNEGSKA (reference sequence). The length of the CDR3 is 17 residues.

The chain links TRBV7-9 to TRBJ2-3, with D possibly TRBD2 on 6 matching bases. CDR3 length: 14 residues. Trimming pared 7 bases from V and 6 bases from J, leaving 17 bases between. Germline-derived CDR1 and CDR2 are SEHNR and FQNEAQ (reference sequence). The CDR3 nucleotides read TGTGCCAGCACCACCGGGACTTCCTCGGATACGCAGTATTTT. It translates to CASTTGTSSDTQYF.

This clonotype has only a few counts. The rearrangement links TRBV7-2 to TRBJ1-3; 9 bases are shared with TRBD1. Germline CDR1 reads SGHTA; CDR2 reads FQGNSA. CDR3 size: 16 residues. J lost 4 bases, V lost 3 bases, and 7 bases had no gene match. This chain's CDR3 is CASSLDRDRAGNTIYF. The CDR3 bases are TGTGCCAGCAGCTTGGACCGGGACAGGGCAGGAAACACCATATATTTT.

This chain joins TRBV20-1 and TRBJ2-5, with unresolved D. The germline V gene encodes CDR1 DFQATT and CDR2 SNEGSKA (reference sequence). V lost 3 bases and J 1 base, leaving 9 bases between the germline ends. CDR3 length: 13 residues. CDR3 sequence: CSARATAQETQYF. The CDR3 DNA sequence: TGCAGTGCTAGGGCGACTGCCCAAGAGACCCAGTACTTC.

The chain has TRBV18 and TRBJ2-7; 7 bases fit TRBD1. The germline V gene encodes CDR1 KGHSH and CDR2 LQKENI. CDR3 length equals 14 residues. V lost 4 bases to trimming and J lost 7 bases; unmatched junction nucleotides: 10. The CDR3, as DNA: TGTGCCAGCTCACTCCCAGGGGGATCGAGAGAGCAGTACTTC. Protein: CASSLPGGSREQYF.

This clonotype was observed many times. The CDR3 DNA sequence: TGTGCCAGCAGCTTAGCCACGGGCGCTCACAATGAGCAGTTCTTC. Its translation is CASSLATGAHNEQFF. This rearrangement joins TRBV7-9 to TRBJ2-1; no firm D call. V was clipped by 0 bases and J by 5 bases, with 11 bases between them. The CDR3 totals 15 residues. CDR1 SEHNR and CDR2 FQNEAQ come from the germline V gene (reference sequence).

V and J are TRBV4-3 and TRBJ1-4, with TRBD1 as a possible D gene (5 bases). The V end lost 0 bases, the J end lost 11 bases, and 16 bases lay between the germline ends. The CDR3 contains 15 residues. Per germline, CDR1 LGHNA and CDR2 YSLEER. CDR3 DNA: TGCGCCAGCAGCCAAGATTGGGGACCGGGGGAGAAACTGTTTTTT. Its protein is CASSQDWGPGEKLFF.

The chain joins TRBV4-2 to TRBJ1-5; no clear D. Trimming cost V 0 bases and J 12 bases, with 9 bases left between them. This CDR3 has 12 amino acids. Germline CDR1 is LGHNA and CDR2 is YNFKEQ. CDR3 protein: CASSQDREVQHF. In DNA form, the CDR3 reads TGTGCCAGCAGCCAAGATCGGGAGGTCCAGCATTTT.

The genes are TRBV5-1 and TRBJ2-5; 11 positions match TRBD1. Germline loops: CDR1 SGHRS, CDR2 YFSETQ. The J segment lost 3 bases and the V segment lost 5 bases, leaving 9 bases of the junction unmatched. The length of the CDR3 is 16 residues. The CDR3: CASSRAGTGGKETQYF. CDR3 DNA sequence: TGCGCCAGCAGTCGCGCCGGGACAGGGGGTAAAGAGACCCAGTACTTC.

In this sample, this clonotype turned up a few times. The CDR3 DNA follows: TGCAGCGTTGATGGGAACTACGATGATAACTATGGCTACACCTTC. Translated, it gives CSVDGNYDDNYGYTF. The chain is built from TRBV29-1 and TRBJ1-2, with D unclear. CDR1 and CDR2 from the germline V gene are SQVTM and ANQGSEA. There are 15 residues in the CDR3. V shed 3 bases and J shed 1 base, with 15 bases lying between them. The full variable domain, its missing parts supplied by reference TRBV29-1 and TRBJ1-2, is SAVISQKPSRDICQRGTSLTIQCQVDSQVTMMFWYRQQPGQSLTLIATANQGSEATYESGFVIDKFPISRPNLTFSTLTVSNMSPEDSSIYLCSVDGNYDDNYGYTFGSGTRLTVV.

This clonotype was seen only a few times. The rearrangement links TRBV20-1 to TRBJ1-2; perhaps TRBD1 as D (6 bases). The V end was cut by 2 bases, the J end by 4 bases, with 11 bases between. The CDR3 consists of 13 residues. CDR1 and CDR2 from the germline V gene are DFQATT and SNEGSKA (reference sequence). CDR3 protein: CSARNREGYGYTF. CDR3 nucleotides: TGCAGTGCTAGAAACAGGGAGGGCTATGGCTACACCTTC.

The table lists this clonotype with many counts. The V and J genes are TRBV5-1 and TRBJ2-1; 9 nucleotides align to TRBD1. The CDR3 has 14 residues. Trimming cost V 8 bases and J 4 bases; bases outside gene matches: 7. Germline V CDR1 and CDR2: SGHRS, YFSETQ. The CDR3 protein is CASTGGQGYNEQFF. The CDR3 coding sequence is TGCGCCAGTACAGGGGGCCAAGGGTACAATGAGCAGTTCTTC.

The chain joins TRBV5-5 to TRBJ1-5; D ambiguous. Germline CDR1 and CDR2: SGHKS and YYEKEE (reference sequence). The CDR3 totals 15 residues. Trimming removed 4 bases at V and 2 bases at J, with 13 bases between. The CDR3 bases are TGTGCCAGCAGCGGGGTTGTTTTCGGCAATCAGCCCCAGCATTTT. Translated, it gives CASSGVVFGNQPQHF.